This T cell receptor (beta chain) was recorded in a study of fetal regulatory T cell absence and autoimmunity. Broader study findings: In IPEX, the enrichment was taken to support antigen-driven autoimmunity before birth. Broadly similar TRB gene family usage was seen in pancreas and cord blood. Compared with cord blood, pancreas showed oligoclonal TCR enrichment, some clones over 95-fold.

Sequencing was at survey level. Clones were read by immunoSEQ multiplex PCR, and TCRdb kept only the in-frame ones, dropping some. The sample shows some 87,000 clones, roughly 78% of them seen only once. This clone came up once. Its antigen is unknown. The TCR originated in a male donor with IPEX syndrome. Sequenced input: pancreas tissue.

CDR3 in DNA: TGCGCCAGCAGCCAAGAAGCGGGGGGCACCACAGATACGCAGTATTTT. Its translation: CASSQEAGGTTDTQYF. The chain is built from TRBV4-3 and TRBJ2-3, with 9 bases matching TRBD2. Per germline, CDR1 LGHNA and CDR2 YSLEER. This CDR3 contains 16 residues. Trimming at V came to 0 bases and at J to 2 bases, leaving 3 bases not matched to a gene.